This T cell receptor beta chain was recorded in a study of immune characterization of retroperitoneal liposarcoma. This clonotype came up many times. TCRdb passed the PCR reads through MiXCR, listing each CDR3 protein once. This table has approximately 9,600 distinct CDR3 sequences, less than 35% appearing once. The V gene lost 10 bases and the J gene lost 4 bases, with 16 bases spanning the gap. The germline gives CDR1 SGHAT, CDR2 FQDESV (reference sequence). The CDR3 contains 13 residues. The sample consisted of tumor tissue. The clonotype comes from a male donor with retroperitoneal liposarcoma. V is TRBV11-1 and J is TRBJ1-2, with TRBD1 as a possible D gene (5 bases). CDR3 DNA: TGTGCCACCGACCCCGCCGGGGGCTATGGCTACACCTTC. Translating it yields CATDPAGGYGYTF.